This T cell receptor (beta chain) was documented in a study of blood T cell repertoires in COVID-19. Overall study context: PBMCs, B-cell-depleted T cells, or T cells provided the cDNA or gDNA that made up the material.

Germline CDR1 and CDR2: SGHKS and YYEKEE (reference sequence). The CDR3 totals 13 residues. J was trimmed by 4 bases and V by 4 bases; bases with no gene match: 3. Methods used by the authors: For nucleated cells, counts were estimated from reference gene primer amplification. The protocol was immunoSEQ multiplex PCR, while the TCRdb copy is restricted to in-frame clones and leaves out a portion. From that table come the V and J calls and clone size; the DNA was used to work out D and trimming. The data hold about 42,000 clones, with about 90% observed a single time. The sample comprised peripheral blood. This chain uses TRBV5-5 with TRBJ2-7, with 9 bases matching TRBD2. This sequence originates from a man aged 45 to 65 with active COVID-19. In DNA, the CDR3 is TGTGCCAGCAGCACGGGACTAGCTTACGAGCAGTACTTC. Encoded protein: CASSTGLAYEQYF.